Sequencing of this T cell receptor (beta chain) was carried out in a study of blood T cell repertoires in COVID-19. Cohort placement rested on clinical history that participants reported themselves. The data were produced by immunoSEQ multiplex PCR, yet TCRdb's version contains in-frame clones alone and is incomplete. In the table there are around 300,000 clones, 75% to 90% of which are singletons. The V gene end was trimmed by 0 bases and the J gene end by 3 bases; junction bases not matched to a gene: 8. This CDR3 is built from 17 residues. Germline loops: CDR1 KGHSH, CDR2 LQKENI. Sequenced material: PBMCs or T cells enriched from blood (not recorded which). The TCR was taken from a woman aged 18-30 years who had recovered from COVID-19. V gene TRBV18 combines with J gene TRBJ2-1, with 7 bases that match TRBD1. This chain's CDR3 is CASSPPIGQVFYNEQFF. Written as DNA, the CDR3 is TGTGCCAGCTCACCACCGATAGGACAGGTCTTCTACAATGAGCAGTTCTTC.